The rows below give T cell receptor beta chains drawn from one sample of a study of a mutant IDH1 vaccine in newly diagnosed glioma. Data came from immunoSEQ multiplex PCR; TCRdb stores just in-frame clones and leaves some out. Found here are approximately 31,000 clones, approximately 80% of them singletons; the top ten hold around 7%. Antigen specificity for these receptors is unknown. This specimen consisted of PBMCs, obtained from a glioma patient whose treatment included an IDH1 peptide vaccine. These receptors were obtained from a woman under 30 with glioma. The CDR3 runs from the conserved cysteine through the conserved F or W. D genes are given only for firm matches. Clone size, where shown, is once, few, many, or a class for clones that have expanded.

V gene,clone size,D gene,J gene,CDR3 protein,CDR3 DNA
TRBV11-2,-,-,TRBJ1-1,CASSLSQGTEAFF,TGTGCCAGCAGCTTATCCCAGGGCACTGAAGCTTTCTTT
TRBV10-3,-,TRBD1,TRBJ2-1,CAISVFLGQGAHEQFF,TGTGCCATCAGTGTTTTTCTGGGACAGGGGGCCCATGAGCAGTTCTTC
TRBV6-5,-,-,TRBJ1-5,CASSHRGRNQPQHF,TGTGCCAGCAGTCACCGAGGGAGGAATCAGCCCCAGCATTTT
TRBV6-6,-,-,TRBJ1-2,CASLEDGYTF,TGTGCCAGCCTAGAGGATGGCTACACCTTC
TRBV4-1,few,-,TRBJ1-1,CASSPTGNTEAFF,TGCGCCAGCAGCCCCACAGGTAACACTGAAGCTTTCTTT
TRBV18,-,TRBD2,TRBJ2-7,CASSPRDYTYEQYF,TGTGCCAGCTCACCCCGGGACTACACCTACGAGCAGTACTTC
TRBV21-1,-,-,TRBJ2-1,CASRAGQGRNEQFF,TGTGCCAGCAGAGCCGGACAGGGTCGAAATGAGCAGTTCTTC
TRBV2,-,-,TRBJ2-7,CASSAEQGNLYEQYF,TGTGCCAGCAGTGCTGAACAGGGAAACCTTTACGAGCAGTACTTC
TRBV9,-,TRBD1,TRBJ2-7,CASSAYPGTGGYEQYF,TGTGCCAGCAGCGCTTACCCCGGGACAGGGGGATACGAGCAGTACTTC
TRBV2,-,-,TRBJ2-2,CASFPDRNTGELFF,TGTGCCAGCTTCCCGGACAGGAACACCGGGGAGCTGTTTTTT
TRBV5-6,-,TRBD1,TRBJ2-4,CASSLAGTVNIQYF,TGTGCCAGCAGCTTGGCCGGGACAGTAAACATTCAGTACTTC
TRBV18,-,-,TRBJ2-4,CASSPSALSGKNIQYF,TGTGCCAGCTCACCTTCCGCTCTGAGCGGGAAAAACATTCAGTACTTC
TRBV5-1,few,-,TRBJ1-1,CASSSAGTPNTEAFF,TGCGCCAGCAGCTCCGCCGGGACACCAAACACTGAAGCTTTCTTT
TRBV6-1,-,-,TRBJ1-6,CASSRGTDHNSPLHF,TGTGCCAGCAGCCGTGGGACGGACCATAATTCACCCCTCCACTTT
TRBV6-4,-,TRBD1,TRBJ1-6,CASRTPTSGQGLHNSPLHF,TGTGCCAGCAGGACCCCAACATCAGGACAGGGTCTTCATAATTCACCCCTCCACTTT